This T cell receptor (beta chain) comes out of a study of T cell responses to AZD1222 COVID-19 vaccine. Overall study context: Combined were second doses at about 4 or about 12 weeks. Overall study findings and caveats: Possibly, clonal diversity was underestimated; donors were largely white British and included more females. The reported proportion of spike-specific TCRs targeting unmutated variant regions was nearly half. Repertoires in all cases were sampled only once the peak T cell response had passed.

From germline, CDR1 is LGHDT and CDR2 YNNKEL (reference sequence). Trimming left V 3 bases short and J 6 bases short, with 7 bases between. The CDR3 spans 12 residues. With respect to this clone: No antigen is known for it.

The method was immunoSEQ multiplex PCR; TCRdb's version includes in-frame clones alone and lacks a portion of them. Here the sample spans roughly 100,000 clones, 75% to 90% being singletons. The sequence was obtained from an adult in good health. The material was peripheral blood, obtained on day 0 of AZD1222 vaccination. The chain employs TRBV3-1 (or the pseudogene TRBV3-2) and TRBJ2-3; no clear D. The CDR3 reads CASSHVQDTQYF. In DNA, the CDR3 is TGTGCCAGCAGCCATGTCCAGGATACGCAGTATTTT.